This T cell receptor (beta chain) is from a study of blood T cell repertoires in COVID-19. Across the study: PBMCs, B-cell-depleted T cells, or T cells were the source of the cDNA or gDNA that made up the material.

CDR3 length: 14 amino acids. The J segment lost 9 bases and the V segment lost 2 bases, leaving 4 bases of the junction unmatched. The germline gives CDR1 SGHNT, CDR2 YYREEE (reference sequence). Original processing notes: Amplification with reference gene primers provided the estimates of nucleated cell counts. Measured with immunoSEQ multiplex PCR; TCRdb has only the in-frame clones, and not every one. D and trimming were read from the DNA, whereas the V and J calls and clone size are those reported in that table. The data show roughly 260,000 clones, about 88% seen once. This chain links TRBV5-4 with TRBJ2-1; TRBD1 agrees at 11 bases. Material for sequencing was peripheral blood. This TCR derives from a man aged 55-75 years who had recovered from COVID-19. The CDR3 nucleotides are TGTGCCAGCAGCTTCGGGACAGGGGGATTTGAGCAGTTCTTC. This translates into CASSFGTGGFEQFF.